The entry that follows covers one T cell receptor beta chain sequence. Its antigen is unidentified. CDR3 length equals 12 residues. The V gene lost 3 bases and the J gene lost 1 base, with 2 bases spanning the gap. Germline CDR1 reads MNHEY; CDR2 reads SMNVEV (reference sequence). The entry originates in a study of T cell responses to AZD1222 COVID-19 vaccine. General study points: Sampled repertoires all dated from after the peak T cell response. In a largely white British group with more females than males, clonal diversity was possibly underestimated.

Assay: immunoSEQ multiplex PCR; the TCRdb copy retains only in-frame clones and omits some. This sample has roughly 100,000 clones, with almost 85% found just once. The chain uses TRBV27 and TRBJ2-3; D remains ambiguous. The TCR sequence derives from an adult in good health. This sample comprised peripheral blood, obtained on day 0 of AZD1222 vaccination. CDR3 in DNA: TGTGCCAGCAGTTTGGGCACAGATACGCAGTATTTT. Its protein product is CASSLGTDTQYF.